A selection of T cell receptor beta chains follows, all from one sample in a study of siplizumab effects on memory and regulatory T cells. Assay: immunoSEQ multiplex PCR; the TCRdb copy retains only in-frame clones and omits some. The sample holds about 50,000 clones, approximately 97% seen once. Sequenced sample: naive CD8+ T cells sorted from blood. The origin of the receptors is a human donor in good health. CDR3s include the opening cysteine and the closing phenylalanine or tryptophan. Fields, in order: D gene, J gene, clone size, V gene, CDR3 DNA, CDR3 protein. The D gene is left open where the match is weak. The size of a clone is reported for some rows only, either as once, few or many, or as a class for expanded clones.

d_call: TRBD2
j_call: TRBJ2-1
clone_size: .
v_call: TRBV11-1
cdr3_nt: TGTGCCAAACCGACTAGCACCACTCGCGGGGACAATGAGCAGTTCTTC
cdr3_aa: CAKPTSTTRGDNEQFF

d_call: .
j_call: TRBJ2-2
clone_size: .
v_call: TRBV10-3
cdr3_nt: TGTGCCTCTAGCGAGCCCACCGGGGAGCTGTTTTTT
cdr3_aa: CASSEPTGELFF

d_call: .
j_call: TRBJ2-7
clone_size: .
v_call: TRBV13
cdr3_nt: TGTGCCAGCAGCTTAGGCGGATTCTACGAGCAGTACTTC
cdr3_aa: CASSLGGFYEQYF

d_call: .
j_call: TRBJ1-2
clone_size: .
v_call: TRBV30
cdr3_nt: TGTGCCTGGAGTGGAGATCCAAATGGCTACACCTTC
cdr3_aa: CAWSGDPNGYTF

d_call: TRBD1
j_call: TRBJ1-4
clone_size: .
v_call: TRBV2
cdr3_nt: TGTGCCAGCAGTGAAACGGAGACAGGGACTAATGAAAAACTGTTTTTT
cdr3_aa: CASSETETGTNEKLFF

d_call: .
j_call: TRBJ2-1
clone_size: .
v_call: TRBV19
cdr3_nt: TGTGCCAGTAGTATCGGGGCGGGGACTTACTCCTACAATGAGCAGTTCTTC
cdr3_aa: CASSIGAGTYSYNEQFF

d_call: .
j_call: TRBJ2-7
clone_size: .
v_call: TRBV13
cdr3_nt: TGTGCCAGCAGCTTAGGCTCTCAGGGTGGTGAGCAGTACTTC
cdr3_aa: CASSLGSQGGEQYF

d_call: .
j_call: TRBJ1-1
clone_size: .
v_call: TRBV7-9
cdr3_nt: TGTGCCAGCAGCTTACCCCTAGACAACACTGAAGCTTTCTTT
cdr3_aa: CASSLPLDNTEAFF

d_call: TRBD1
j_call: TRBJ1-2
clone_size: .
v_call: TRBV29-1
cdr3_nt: TGCAGCGTTGAGCGGACAGGGCTTGGCTACACCTTC
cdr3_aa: CSVERTGLGYTF

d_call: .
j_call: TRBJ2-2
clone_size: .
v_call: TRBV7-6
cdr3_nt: TGTGCCAGCAGCTTAGGGCGCGGCACCGGGGAGCTGTTTTTT
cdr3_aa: CASSLGRGTGELFF

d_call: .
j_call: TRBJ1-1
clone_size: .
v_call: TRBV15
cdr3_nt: TGTGCCACCAGCGGAATCAATCTTAACACTGAAGCTTTCTTT
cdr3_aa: CATSGINLNTEAFF

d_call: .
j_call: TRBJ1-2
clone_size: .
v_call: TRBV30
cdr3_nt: TGTGCCTTTGACAGCTATGGCTACACCTTC
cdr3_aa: CAFDSYGYTF

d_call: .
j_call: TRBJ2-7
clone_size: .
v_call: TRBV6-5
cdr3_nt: TGTGCCAGCGAAGACTCGTACTCCTACGAGCAGTACTTC
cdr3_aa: CASEDSYSYEQYF

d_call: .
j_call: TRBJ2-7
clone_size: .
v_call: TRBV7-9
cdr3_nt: TGTGCCAGCAGCCCGAGAGGTGGCTACTCCTACGAGCAGTACTTC
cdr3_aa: CASSPRGGYSYEQYF

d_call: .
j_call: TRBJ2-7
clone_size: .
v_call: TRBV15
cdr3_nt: TGTGCCACCAGCAGCCGCGGTTCCTACGAGCAGTACTTC
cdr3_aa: CATSSRGSYEQYF

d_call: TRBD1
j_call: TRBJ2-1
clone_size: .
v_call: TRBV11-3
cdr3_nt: TGTGCCAGCAGCTTAGGAATGGGACAGCCCTACAATGAGCAGTTCTTC
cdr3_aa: CASSLGMGQPYNEQFF

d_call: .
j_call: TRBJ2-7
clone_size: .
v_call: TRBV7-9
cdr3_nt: TGTGCCAGCAGCGGATACCCGGGTCCCCAGTACGAGCAGTACTTC
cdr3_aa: CASSGYPGPQYEQYF

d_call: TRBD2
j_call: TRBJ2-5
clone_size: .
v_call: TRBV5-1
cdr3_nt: TGCGCCAGCAGCTACAACTCCGGGACTAGCGGCCAAGAGACCCAGTACTTC
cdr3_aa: CASSYNSGTSGQETQYF

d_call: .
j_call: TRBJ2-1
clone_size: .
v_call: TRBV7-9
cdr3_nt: TGTGCCAGCAGCTTAGCTCCTGACGGGTCCTCGCAGTTCTTC
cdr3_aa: CASSLAPDGSSQFF

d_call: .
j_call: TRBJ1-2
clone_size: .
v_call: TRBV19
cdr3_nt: TGTGCCAGTAGTCCCGCCAGGACAGCCTCATTCTATGGCTACACCTTC
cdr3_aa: CASSPARTASFYGYTF

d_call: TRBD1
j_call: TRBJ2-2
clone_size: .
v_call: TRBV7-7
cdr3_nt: TGTGCTAGCAGCGCCTGGGGGACAGGGGCCGACACCGGGGAGCTGTTTTTT
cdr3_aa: CASSAWGTGADTGELFF

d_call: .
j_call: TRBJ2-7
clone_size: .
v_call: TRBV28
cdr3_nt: TGTGCCAGCAGTGAGGCGACGGGACATCTTTTCTACGAGCAGTACTTC
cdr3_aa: CASSEATGHLFYEQYF

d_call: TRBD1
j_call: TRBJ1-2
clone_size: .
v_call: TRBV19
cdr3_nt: TGTGCCAGTAGTATCCTCACGACAGGGAGCAACTATGGCTACACCTTC
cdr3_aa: CASSILTTGSNYGYTF

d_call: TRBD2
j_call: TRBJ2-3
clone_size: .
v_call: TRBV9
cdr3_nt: TGTGCCAGCAGCCTCGGACTAGCGGGGCTCACAGATACGCAGTATTTT
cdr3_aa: CASSLGLAGLTDTQYF

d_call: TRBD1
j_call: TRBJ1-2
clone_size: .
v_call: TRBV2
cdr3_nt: TGTGCCAGCAAGGGGACGGAATTTTACAGGGGGAATTTCTATGGCTACACCTTC
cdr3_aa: CASKGTEFYRGNFYGYTF

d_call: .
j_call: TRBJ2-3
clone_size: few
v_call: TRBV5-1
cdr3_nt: TGCGCCAGCAGCTTGACAGGGCGAATCACAGATACGCAGTATTTT
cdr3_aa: CASSLTGRITDTQYF

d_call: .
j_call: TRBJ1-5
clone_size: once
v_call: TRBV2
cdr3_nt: TGTGCCAGCAGTGGCCAGGAGGGCCGGCACAATCAGCCCCAGCATTTT
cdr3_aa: CASSGQEGRHNQPQHF

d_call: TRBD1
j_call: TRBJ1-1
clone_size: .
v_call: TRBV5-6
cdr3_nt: TGTGCCAGCAGCTTGGGACAGGGGTTAAAGGGCACTGAAGCTTTCTTT
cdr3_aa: CASSLGQGLKGTEAFF

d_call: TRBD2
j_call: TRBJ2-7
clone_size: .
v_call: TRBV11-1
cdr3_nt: TGTGCCAGCAGCCAAGGACTAGCGGGACCTGGACAGTACTTC
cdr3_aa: CASSQGLAGPGQYF

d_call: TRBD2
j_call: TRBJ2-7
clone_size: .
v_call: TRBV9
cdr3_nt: TGTGCCAGCAGCGGAGAGACTCTAGCGGGAGGAGGCGAGCAGTACTTC
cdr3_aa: CASSGETLAGGGEQYF

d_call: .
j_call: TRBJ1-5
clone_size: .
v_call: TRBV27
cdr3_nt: TGTGCCAGCAGTATCTCAGCAGGGAATCAGCCCCAGCATTTT
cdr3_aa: CASSISAGNQPQHF

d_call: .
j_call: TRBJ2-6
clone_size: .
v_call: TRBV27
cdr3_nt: TGTGCCAGCAGTTCCGGGCCGTCGGTAGGGGCCAACGTCCTGACTTTC
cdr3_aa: CASSSGPSVGANVLTF

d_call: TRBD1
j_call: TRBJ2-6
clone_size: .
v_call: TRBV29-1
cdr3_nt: TGCAGCGTTAAGGAATGGGACAGTGAGTCTGGGGCCAACGTCCTGACTTTC
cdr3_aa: CSVKEWDSESGANVLTF

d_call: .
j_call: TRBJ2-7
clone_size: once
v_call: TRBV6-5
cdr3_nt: TGTGCCAGCAGTTACGGAAACGGCAGGGCGGACGAGCAGTACTTC
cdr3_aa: CASSYGNGRADEQYF

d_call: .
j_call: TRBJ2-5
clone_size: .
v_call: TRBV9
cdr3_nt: TGTGCCAGCAGCGCTACAGGTCGGGAGACCCAGTACTTC
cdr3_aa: CASSATGRETQYF

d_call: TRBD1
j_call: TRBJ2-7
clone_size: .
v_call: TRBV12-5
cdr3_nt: TGTGCTAGTGGTTCCTACAGGGGTGCTGACTACGAGCAGTACTTC
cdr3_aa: CASGSYRGADYEQYF

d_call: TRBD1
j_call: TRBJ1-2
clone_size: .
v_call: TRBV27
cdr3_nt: TGTGCCAGCAGTCCCCCCGGGACAGGCCTGAATGGCTACACCTTC
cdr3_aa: CASSPPGTGLNGYTF

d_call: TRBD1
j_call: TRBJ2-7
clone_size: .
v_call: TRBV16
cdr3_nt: TGTGCCACCAGAGGAGAGGGGGCTCGGACCGAGCAGTACTTC
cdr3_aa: CATRGEGARTEQYF

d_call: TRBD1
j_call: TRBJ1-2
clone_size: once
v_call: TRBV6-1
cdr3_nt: TGTGCCAGCAGTGAGACAGGGGTCTATGGCTACACCTTC
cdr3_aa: CASSETGVYGYTF